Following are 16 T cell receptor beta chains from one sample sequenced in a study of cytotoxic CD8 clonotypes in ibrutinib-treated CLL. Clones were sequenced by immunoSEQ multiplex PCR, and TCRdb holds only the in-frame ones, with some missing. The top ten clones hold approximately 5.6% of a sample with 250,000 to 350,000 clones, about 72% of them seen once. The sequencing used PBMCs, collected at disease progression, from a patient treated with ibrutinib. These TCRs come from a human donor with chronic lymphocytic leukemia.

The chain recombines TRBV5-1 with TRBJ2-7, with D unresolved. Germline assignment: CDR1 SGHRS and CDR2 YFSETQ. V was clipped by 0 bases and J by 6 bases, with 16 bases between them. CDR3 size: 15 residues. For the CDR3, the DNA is TGCGCCAGCAGCTTGGCCGTACAAGGTTATGGCGAGCAGTACTTC. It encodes CASSLAVQGYGEQYF.

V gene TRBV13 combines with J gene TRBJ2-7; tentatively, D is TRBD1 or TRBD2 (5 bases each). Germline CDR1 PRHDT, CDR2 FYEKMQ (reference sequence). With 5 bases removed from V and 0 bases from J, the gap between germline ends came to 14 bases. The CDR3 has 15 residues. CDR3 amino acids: CASSPEGEFSYEQYF. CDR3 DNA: TGTGCCAGCAGCCCCGAAGGGGAGTTCTCCTACGAGCAGTACTTC.

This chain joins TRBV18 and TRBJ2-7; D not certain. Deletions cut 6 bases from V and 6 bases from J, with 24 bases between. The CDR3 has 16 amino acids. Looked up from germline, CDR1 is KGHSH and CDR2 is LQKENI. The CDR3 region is CASSLLLTGKLSEQYF. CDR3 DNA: TGTGCCAGCTCCCTTTTGCTGACGGGTAAGCTTTCCGAGCAGTACTTC.

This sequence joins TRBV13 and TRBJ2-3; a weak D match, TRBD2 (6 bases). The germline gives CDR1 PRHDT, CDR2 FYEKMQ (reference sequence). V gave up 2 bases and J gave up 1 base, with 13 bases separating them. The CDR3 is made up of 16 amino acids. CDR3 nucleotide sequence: TGTGCCAGCAGCTTAAGTAGCGGCTTCCGCACAGATACGCAGTATTTT. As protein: CASSLSSGFRTDTQYF.

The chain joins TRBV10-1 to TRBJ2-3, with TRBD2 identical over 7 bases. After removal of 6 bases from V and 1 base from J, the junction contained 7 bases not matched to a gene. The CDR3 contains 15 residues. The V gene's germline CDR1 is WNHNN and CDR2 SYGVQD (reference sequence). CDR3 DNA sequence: TGCGCCAGCAGCGGGGGGAGCGCGGGCACAGATACGCAGTATTTT. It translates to CASSGGSAGTDTQYF.

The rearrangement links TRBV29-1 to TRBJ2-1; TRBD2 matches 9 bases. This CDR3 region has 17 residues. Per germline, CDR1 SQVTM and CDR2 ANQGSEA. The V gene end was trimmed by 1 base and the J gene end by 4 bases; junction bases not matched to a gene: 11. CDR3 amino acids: CSVEAPLSGGSYNEQFF. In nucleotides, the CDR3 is TGCAGCGTTGAAGCTCCCCTTAGCGGGGGCTCATACAATGAGCAGTTCTTC.

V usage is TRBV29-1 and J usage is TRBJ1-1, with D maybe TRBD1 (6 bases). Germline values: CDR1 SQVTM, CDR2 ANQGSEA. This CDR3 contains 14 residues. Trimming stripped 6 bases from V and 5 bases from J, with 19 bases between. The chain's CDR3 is CSVGRRQVPTEAFF. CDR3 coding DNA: TGCAGCGTCGGCCGAAGACAGGTTCCGACTGAAGCTTTCTTT.

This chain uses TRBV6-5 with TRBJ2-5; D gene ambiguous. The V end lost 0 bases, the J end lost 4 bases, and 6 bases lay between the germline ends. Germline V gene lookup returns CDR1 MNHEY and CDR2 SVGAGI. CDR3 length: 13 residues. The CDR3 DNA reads TGTGCCAGCAGTTACTCCTCGCGAGAGACCCAGTACTTC. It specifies CASSYSSRETQYF.

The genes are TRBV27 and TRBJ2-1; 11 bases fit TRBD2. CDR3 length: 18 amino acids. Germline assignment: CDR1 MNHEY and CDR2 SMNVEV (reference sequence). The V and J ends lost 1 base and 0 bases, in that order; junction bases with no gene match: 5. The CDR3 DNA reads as TGTGCCAGCAGTTTATATATAGCGGGAGGGAGCTCCTACAATGAGCAGTTCTTC. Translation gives CASSLYIAGGSSYNEQFF.

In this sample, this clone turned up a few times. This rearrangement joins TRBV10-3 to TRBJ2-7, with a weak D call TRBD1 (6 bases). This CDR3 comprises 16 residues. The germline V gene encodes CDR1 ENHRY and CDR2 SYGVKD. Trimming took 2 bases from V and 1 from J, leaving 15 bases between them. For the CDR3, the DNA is TGTGCCATCAGTGAGCCCCGACAGGCGTTATCCTACGAGCAGTACTTC. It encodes CAISEPRQALSYEQYF.

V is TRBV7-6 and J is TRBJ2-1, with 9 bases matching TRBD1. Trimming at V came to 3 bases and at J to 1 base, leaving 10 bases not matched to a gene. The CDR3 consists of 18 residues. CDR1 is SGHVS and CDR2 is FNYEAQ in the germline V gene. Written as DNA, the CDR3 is TGTGCCAGCAGCTTCCAGGGACAGGGCATCCCGTCCTACAATGAGCAGTTCTTC. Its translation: CASSFQGQGIPSYNEQFF.

CDR3: CASSESGATEAFF. For the CDR3, the DNA is TGTGCCAGCTCAGAATCAGGGGCCACTGAAGCTTTCTTT. The J gene is TRBJ1-1, the V gene TRBV18; possibly TRBD1 for D (6 bases). This CDR3 contains 13 residues. Trimming stripped 5 bases from V and 4 bases from J, with 11 bases between. Germline V gene data show CDR1 as KGHSH and CDR2 as LQKENI.

The CDR3 DNA sequence: TGTGCCAGCAGCTTGGCGGGAGCTGGGACCCAGCATTTT. It codes for CASSLAGAGTQHF. The chain is built from TRBV5-6 and TRBJ1-5; unclear D gene. The germline gives CDR1 SGHDT, CDR2 YYEEEE. The CDR3 spans 13 residues. Trimming took 0 bases from V and 11 from J, leaving 12 bases between them.

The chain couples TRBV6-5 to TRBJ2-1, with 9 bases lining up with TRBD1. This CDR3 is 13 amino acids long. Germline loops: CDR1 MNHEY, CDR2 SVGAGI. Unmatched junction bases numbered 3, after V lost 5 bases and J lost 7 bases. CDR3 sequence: CASSPTGGNEQFF. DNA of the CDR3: TGTGCCAGCAGTCCGACAGGGGGAAATGAGCAGTTCTTC.

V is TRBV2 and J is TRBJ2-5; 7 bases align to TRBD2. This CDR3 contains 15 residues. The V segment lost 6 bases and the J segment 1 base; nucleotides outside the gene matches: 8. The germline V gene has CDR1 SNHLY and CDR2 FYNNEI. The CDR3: CASRAFGGGQETQYF. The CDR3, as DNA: TGTGCCAGCAGGGCCTTCGGCGGGGGCCAAGAGACCCAGTACTTC. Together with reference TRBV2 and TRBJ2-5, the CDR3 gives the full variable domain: EPEVTQTPSHQVTQMGQEVILRCVPISNHLYFYWYRQILGQKVEFLVSFYNNEISEKSEIFDDQFSVERPDGSNFTLKIRSTKLEDSAMYFCASRAFGGGQETQYFGPGTRLLVL.

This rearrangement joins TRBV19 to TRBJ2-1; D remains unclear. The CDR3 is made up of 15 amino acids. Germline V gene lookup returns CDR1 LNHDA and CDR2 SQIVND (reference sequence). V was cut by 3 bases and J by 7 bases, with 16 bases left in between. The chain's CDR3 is CASSIIVGLSNEQFF. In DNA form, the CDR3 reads TGTGCCAGTAGTATTATCGTTGGCTTGTCTAATGAGCAGTTCTTC.